A selection of T cell receptor beta chains follows, all from one sample in a study of blood T cell repertoires in COVID-19. The repertoire was sequenced with immunoSEQ multiplex PCR; TCRdb's copy has only in-frame clones and lacks some. Here the sample spans approximately 210,000 clones, 94% being singletons. Sequenced: peripheral blood. The receptors shown here come from a man aged 25-45 years with COVID-19, enrolled during active disease. Both conserved end residues are trimmed from each CDR3. A D gene is named only where the DNA matches it firmly.

cdr3_aa: ASSDFWSSYNSPLH; d_call: -; v_call: TRBV6-4
cdr3_aa: ASSTTGLEITEAF; d_call: -; v_call: TRBV9
cdr3_aa: ASSSRDRDTEAF; d_call: TRBD1; v_call: TRBV5-5
cdr3_aa: ASSQPGQGVSEQF; d_call: TRBD1; v_call: TRBV23-1
cdr3_aa: ASGGTGRAETQY; d_call: TRBD1; v_call: TRBV9
cdr3_aa: AISESIGDQTNVYGYT; d_call: -; v_call: TRBV10-3
cdr3_aa: ASSHGQVGGFGYEQY; d_call: -; v_call: TRBV4-1
cdr3_aa: ASSLGSGGVLGDQY; d_call: TRBD2; v_call: TRBV11-2
cdr3_aa: ASSSRRGGANSEQF; d_call: -; v_call: TRBV11-3
cdr3_aa: ASTKDSYNEQF; d_call: -; v_call: TRBV12-3/TRBV12-4
cdr3_aa: ASSPTDPGQAYNEQF; d_call: TRBD1; v_call: TRBV6-6
cdr3_aa: ATSKAGGEETQY; d_call: TRBD2; v_call: TRBV15
cdr3_aa: ASIPLVQGVIGNTIY; d_call: TRBD1; v_call: TRBV7-9
cdr3_aa: ASSLAGASRGPDGYT; d_call: TRBD1; v_call: TRBV11-1
cdr3_aa: ASSYGRASGNTIY; d_call: -; v_call: TRBV6-5